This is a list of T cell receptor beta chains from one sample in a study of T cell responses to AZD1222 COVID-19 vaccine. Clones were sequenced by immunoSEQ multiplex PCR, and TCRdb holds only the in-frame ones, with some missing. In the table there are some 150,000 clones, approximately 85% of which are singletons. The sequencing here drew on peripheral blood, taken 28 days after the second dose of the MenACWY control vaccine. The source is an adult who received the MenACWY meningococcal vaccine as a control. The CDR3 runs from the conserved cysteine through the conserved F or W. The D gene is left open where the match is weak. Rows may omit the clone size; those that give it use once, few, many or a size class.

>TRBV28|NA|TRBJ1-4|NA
CASSLRGTNEKLFF
TGTGCCAGCAGTTTAAGGGGGACTAATGAAAAACTGTTTTTT
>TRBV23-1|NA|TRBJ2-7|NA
CASSQGSGVPEQYF
TGCGCCAGCAGTCAGGGGTCGGGGGTTCCCGAGCAGTACTTC
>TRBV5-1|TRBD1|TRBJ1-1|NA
CASSFTVRGPNTEAFF
TGCGCCAGCAGCTTTACCGTCAGGGGGCCTAACACTGAAGCTTTCTTT
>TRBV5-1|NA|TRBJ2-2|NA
CASSLNGLANTGELFF
TGCGCCAGCAGCTTAAACGGTCTAGCGAACACCGGGGAGCTGTTTTTT
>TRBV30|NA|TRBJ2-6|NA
CAWRQGTAGANVLTF
TGTGCCTGGAGGCAGGGTACCGCTGGGGCCAACGTCCTGACTTTC
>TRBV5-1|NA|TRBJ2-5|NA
CASSLIQLPQETQYF
TGCGCCAGCAGCTTGATTCAACTCCCCCAAGAGACCCAGTACTTC
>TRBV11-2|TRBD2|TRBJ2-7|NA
CASSSGLAYEQYF
TGTGCCAGCAGCTCGGGACTAGCATACGAGCAGTACTTC
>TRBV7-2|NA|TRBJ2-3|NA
CASSLYTHTQYF
TGTGCCAGCAGCCTATACACCCATACGCAGTATTTT
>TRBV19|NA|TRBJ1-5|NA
CASSDDRNQPQHF
TGTGCCAGTAGTGATGACCGTAATCAGCCCCAGCATTTT
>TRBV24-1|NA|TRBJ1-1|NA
CATSEADFTEAFF
TGTGCCACCAGTGAGGCAGACTTCACTGAAGCTTTCTTT
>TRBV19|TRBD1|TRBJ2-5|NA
CASSIVGQGAGETQYF
TGTGCCAGTAGTATAGTCGGACAGGGGGCTGGAGAGACCCAGTACTTC
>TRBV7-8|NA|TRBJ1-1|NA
CASSLGTGNTEAFF
TGTGCCAGCAGCCTAGGGACGGGAAACACTGAAGCTTTCTTT
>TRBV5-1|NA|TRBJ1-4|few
CASSFTGSNEKLFF
TGCGCCAGCAGCTTTACAGGGTCAAATGAAAAACTGTTTTTT
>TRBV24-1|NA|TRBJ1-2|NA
CATSGTHWEGYTF
TGTGCCACCAGTGGGACCCACTGGGAGGGCTACACCTTC
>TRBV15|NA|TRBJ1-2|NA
CATSRGEYGYTF
TGTGCCACCAGCAGGGGAGAATATGGCTACACCTTC
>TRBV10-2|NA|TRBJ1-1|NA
CASSDPPLNTEAFF
TGCGCCAGCAGTGATCCCCCATTGAACACTGAAGCTTTCTTT
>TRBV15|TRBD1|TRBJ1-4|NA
CATGRGQGMNEKLFF
TGTGCCACCGGCAGAGGACAGGGGATGAATGAAAAACTGTTTTTT
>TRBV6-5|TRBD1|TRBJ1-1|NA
CAISGGVNTEAFF
TGTGCCATTTCAGGGGGGGTGAACACTGAAGCTTTCTTT
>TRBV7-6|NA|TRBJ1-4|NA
CASSRTPGIGEKLFF
TGTGCCAGCAGCCGGACCCCGGGTATAGGGGAAAAACTGTTTTTT
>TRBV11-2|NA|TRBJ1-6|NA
CASSLAGLNNSPLHF
TGTGCCAGCAGCTTAGCAGGTTTGAATAATTCACCCCTCCACTTT
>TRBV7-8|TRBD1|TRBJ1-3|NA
CASSLRRVDRANSGNTIYF
TGTGCCAGCAGCTTACGGCGGGTGGACAGGGCTAACTCTGGAAACACCATATATTTT
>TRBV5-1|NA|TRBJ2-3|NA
CATSGGRVRDTQYF
TGCGCCACCTCAGGGGGGCGGGTTCGGGATACGCAGTATTTT
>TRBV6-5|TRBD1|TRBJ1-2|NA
CASRPDRASYGYTF
TGTGCCAGCAGACCCGACAGGGCCTCCTATGGCTACACCTTC
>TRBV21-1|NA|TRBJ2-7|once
CASTGLAGASRPPSSYEQYF
TGTGCCAGCACCGGACTAGCGGGAGCGAGCCGACCTCCGAGCTCCTACGAGCAGTACTTC
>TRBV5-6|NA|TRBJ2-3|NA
CASSLGTAGTDTQYF
TGTGCCAGCAGCTTAGGGACGGCGGGGACAGATACGCAGTATTTT
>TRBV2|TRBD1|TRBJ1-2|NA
CASSERQGNYGYTF
TGTGCCAGCAGTGAAAGACAGGGGAACTATGGCTACACCTTC
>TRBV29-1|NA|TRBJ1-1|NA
CSARGGTEAFF
TGCAGCGCCCGAGGGGGGACTGAAGCTTTCTTT
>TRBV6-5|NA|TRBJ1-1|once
CASRMSRNTEAFF
TGTGCCAGCAGAATGTCCAGGAACACTGAAGCTTTCTTT
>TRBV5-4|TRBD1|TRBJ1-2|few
CASSLSQGNYGYTF
TGTGCCAGCAGCTTGTCACAGGGGAACTATGGCTACACCTTC
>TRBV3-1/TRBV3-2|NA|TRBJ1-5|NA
CASSQQGHQPQHF
TGTGCCAGCAGCCAGCAGGGCCATCAGCCCCAGCATTTT
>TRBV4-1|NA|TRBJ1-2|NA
CASSLAGTHTYGYTF
TGCGCCAGCAGCCTAGCCGGGACACACACCTATGGCTACACCTTC
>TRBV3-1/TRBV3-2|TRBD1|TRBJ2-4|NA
CASSHGQGNIQYF
TGTGCCAGCAGCCATGGACAGGGAAACATTCAGTACTTC
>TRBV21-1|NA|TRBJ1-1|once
CASSYRGKAGWTEAFF
TGTGCCAGCAGCTACAGGGGAAAGGCCGGTTGGACTGAAGCTTTCTTT
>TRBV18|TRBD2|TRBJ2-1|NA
CASSPTGGASYNEQFF
TGTGCCAGCTCACCGACCGGGGGGGCCTCCTACAATGAGCAGTTCTTC
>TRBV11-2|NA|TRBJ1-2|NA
CASSLGYGYTF
TGTGCCAGCAGCTTGGGGTATGGCTACACCTTC
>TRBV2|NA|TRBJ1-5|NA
CASSEVGGDQPQHF
TGTGCCAGCAGTGAAGTAGGTGGGGATCAGCCCCAGCATTTT
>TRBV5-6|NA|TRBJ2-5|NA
CASRYGETQYF
TGTGCCAGCAGATACGGGGAGACCCAGTACTTC
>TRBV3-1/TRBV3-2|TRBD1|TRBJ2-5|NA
CASSQESLLTGTGQETQYF
TGTGCCAGCAGCCAAGAGTCTCTCCTGACAGGGACAGGCCAAGAGACCCAGTACTTC
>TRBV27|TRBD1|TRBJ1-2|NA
CASSFLQGSGYTF
TGTGCCAGCAGTTTCTTACAGGGGAGCGGCTACACCTTC
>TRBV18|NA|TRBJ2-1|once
CASSPATGHSYNEQFF
TGTGCCAGCTCACCGGCGACCGGGCACTCCTACAATGAGCAGTTCTTC
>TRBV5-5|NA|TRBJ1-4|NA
CASSLGRPATNEKLFF
TGTGCCAGCAGCTTGGGCAGGCCAGCAACTAATGAAAAACTGTTTTTT
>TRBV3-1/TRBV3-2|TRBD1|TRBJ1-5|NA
CASSQGVQGRNQPQHF
TGTGCCAGCAGCCAAGGCGTACAGGGGAGGAATCAGCCCCAGCATTTT
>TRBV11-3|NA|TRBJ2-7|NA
CASSPRTVRSSYEQYF
TGTGCCAGCAGCCCCCGGACAGTCAGAAGCTCCTACGAGCAGTACTTC
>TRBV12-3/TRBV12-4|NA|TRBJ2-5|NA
CATKIGETQYF
TGTGCCACCAAAATAGGGGAGACCCAGTACTTC
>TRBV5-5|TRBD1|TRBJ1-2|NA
CASSFDRGSGYTF
TGTGCCAGCAGCTTTGACAGGGGGAGTGGCTACACCTTC
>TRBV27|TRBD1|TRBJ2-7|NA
CASSIYRGLGEQYF
TGTGCCAGCAGTATTTACAGGGGGCTGGGGGAGCAGTACTTC
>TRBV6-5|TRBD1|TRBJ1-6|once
CASSYGTGSSPLHF
TGTGCCAGCAGTTATGGGACAGGGTCTTCACCCCTCCACTTT
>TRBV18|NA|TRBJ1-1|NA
CASSPPDSPKNTEAFF
TGTGCCAGCTCACCCCCGGACAGCCCGAAGAACACTGAAGCTTTCTTT
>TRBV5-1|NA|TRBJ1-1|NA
CASSFRQLNTEAFF
TGCGCCAGCAGCTTTCGGCAGTTGAACACTGAAGCTTTCTTT
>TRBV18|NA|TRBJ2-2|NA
CASSPLDYTGELFF
TGTGCCAGCTCACCATTGGACTACACCGGGGAGCTGTTTTTT
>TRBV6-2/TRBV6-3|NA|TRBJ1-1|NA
CASSYTEGTEAFF
TGTGCCAGCAGTTACACCGAAGGCACTGAAGCTTTCTTT
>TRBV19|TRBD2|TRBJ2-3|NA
CASSGRATSGTSTQYF
TGTGCCAGTAGTGGGAGAGCGACTAGCGGCACTAGTACGCAGTATTTT
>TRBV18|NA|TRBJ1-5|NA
CASSPSGDQPQHF
TGTGCCAGCTCACCTTCCGGAGATCAGCCCCAGCATTTT
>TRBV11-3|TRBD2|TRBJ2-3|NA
CASSSGLAGVYTDTQYF
TGTGCCAGCAGCTCAGGACTAGCGGGGGTTTACACAGATACGCAGTATTTT
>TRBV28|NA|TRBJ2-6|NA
CASAVSSGANVLTF
TGTGCCAGCGCCGTTTCCTCTGGGGCCAACGTCCTGACTTTC
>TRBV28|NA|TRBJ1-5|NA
CASTLYPPGLDNQPQHF
TGTGCCAGCACCCTATATCCCCCAGGGTTGGACAATCAGCCCCAGCATTTT
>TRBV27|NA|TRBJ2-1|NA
CASSLYSVGEQFF
TGTGCCAGCAGTTTATACTCCGTGGGTGAGCAGTTCTTC